This TCR beta chain was profiled in a study of blood T cell repertoires in COVID-19. The V end was cut by 5 bases, the J end by 7 bases, with 16 bases between. CDR1 KGHDR and CDR2 SFDVKD come from the germline V gene. The length of the CDR3 is 14 residues. The repertoire was sequenced with immunoSEQ multiplex PCR; TCRdb's copy has only in-frame clones and lacks some. The sample contains some 530,000 clones, roughly nine tenths of which appear only once. The study recruited people aged about 18 to 95 years across approximately 23 US areas. The clonotype was recovered from a woman in her fifties or sixties who had recovered from COVID-19. Input material: PBMCs or T cells enriched from blood (not recorded which). The V gene is TRBV24-1, the J gene TRBJ2-5, with D maybe TRBD2 (6 bases). The DNA for the CDR3 is TGTGCCACCAGTGGACAGTTAGCCGGGGGGACCCAGTACTTC. It yields the protein CATSGQLAGGTQYF.